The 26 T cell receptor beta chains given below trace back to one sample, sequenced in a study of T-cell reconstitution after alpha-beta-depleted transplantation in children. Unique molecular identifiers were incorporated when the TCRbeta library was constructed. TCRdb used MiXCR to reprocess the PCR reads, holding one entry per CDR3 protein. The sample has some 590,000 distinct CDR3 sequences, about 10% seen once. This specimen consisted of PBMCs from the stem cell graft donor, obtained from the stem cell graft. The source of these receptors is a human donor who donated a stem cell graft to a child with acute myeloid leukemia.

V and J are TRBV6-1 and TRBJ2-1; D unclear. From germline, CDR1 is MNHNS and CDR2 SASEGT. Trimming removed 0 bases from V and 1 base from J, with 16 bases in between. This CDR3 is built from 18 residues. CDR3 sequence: CASSEAPPAPLSYNEQFF. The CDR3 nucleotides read TGTGCCAGCAGTGAAGCCCCCCCTGCTCCCCTATCCTACAATGAGCAGTTCTTC.

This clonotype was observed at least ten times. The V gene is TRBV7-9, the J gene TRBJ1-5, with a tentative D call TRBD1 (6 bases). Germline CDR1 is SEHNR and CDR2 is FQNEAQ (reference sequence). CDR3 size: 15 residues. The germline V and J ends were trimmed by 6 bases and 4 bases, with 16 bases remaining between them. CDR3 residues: CASSPSTGSNQPQHF. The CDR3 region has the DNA TGTGCCAGCAGTCCCAGTACAGGGTCGAATCAGCCCCAGCATTTT.

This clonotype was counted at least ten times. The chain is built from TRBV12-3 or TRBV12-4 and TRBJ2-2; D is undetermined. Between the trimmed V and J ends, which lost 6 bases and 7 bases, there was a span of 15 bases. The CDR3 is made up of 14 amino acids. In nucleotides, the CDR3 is TGTGCCAGCAGCCCAGTCTTTAGGGACGGGGAGCTGTTTTTT. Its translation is CASSPVFRDGELFF.

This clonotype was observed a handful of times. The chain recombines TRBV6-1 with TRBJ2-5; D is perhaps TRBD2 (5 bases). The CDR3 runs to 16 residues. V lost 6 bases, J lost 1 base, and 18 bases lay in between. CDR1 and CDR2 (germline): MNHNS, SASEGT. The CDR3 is CASSPLGSGAQETQYF. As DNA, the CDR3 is TGTGCCAGCAGCCCCCTGGGGAGTGGTGCCCAAGAGACCCAGTACTTC.

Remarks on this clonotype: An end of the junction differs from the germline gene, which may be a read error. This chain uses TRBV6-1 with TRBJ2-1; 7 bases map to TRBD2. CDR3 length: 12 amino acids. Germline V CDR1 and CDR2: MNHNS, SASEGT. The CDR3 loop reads CAGRELAQEQFF. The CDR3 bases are TGTGCCGGCAGGGAACTAGCGCAAGAGCAGTTCTTC.

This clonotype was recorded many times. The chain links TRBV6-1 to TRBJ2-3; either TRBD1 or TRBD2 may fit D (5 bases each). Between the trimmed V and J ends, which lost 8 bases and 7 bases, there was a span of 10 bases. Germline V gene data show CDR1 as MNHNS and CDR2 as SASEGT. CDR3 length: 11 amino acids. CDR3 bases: TGTGCCAGCGGGGGTCTGAATACGCAGTATTTT. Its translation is CASGGLNTQYF.

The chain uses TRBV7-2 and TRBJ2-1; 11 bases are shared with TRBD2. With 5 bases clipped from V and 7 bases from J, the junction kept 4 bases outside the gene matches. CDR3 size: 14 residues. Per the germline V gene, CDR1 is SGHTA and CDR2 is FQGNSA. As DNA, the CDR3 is TGTGCCAGCAGCGAACTAGCGGGAGTGAATGAGCAGTTCTTC. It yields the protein CASSELAGVNEQFF.

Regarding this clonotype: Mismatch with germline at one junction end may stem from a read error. The CDR3 here is CCARDLVSSSGNRPNTGELFF. The CDR3 nucleotides are TGCTGTGCTAGAGATCTAGTCAGCTCTAGCGGGAACCGCCCGAACACCGGGGAGCTGTTTTTT. V usage is TRBV20-1 and J usage is TRBJ2-2, with TRBD2 identical over 9 bases. Germline V lookup: CDR1 DFQATT, CDR2 SNEGSKA (reference sequence). The CDR3 is 21 amino acids.

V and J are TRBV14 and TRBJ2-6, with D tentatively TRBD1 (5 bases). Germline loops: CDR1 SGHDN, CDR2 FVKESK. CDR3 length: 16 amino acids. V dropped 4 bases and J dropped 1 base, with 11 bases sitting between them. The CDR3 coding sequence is TGTGCCAGCAGCCCCCTCAGGGCATCTGGGGCCAACGTCCTGACTTTC. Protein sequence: CASSPLRASGANVLTF.

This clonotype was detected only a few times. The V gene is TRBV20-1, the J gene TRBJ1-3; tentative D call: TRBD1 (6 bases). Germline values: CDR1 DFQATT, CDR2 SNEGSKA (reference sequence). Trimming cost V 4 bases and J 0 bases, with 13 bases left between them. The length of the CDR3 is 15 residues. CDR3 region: CSAIEGGGSGNTIYF. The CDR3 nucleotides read TGCAGTGCTATCGAAGGGGGGGGCTCTGGAAACACCATATATTTT.

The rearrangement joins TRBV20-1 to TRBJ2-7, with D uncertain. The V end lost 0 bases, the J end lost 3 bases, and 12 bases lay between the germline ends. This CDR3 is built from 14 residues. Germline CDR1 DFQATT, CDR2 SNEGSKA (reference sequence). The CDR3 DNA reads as TGCAGTGCTAGAGATGGTCGCAGCTTCTACGAGCAGTACTTC. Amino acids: CSARDGRSFYEQYF.

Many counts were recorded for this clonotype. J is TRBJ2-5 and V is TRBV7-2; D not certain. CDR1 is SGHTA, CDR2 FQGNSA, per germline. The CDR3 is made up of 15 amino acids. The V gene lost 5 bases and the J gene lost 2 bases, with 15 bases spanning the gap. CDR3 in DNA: TGTGCCAGCAGCCAGGCGGTAGCCTATCAAGAGACCCAGTACTTC. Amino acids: CASSQAVAYQETQYF.

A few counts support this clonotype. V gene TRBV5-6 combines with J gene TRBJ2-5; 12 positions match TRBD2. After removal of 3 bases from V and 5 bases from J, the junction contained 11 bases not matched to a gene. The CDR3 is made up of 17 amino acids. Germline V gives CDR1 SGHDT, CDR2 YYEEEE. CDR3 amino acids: CASSSRTSGTIWETQYF. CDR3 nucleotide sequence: TGTGCCAGCAGCTCCCGGACTAGCGGGACCATCTGGGAGACCCAGTACTTC.

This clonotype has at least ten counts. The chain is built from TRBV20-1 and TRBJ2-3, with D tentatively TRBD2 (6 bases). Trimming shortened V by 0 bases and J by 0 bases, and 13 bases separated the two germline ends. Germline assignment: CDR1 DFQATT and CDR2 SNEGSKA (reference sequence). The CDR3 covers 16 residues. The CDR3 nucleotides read TGCAGTGCTAGAGATTCGGGAGCGGTGAGCACAGATACGCAGTATTTT. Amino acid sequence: CSARDSGAVSTDTQYF.

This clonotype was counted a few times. The CDR3 DNA follows: TGTGCCAGCAGTTTCGGGGGACTAGCGGCTTCTAGCTCCTACAATGAGCAGTTCTTC. Residues: CASSFGGLAASSSYNEQFF. The chain uses TRBV27 and TRBJ2-1; 11 bases align to TRBD2. Germline lookup yields CDR1 MNHEY and CDR2 SMNVEV (reference sequence). The CDR3 is made up of 19 amino acids. V lost 3 bases to trimming and J lost 0 bases; unmatched junction nucleotides: 10.

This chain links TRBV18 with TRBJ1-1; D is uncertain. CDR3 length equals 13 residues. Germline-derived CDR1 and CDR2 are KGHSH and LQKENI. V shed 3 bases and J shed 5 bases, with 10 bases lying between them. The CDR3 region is CASSPSSGTEAFF. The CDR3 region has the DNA TGTGCCAGCTCACCTTCTTCTGGAACTGAAGCTTTCTTT.

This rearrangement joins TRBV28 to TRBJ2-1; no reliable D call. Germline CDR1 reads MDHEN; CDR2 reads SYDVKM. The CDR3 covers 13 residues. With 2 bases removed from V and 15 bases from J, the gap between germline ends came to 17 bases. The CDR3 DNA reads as TGTGCCAGCAGTTTAATGGACGTCCAGGTCCGGTTCTTC. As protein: CASSLMDVQVRFF.

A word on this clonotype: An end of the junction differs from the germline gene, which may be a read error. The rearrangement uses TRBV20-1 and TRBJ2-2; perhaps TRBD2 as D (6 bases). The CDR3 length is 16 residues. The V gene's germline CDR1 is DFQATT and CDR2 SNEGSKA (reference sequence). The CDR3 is CCARIRASDNTGELFF. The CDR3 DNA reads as TGCTGTGCTAGAATTCGCGCTAGCGATAACACCGGGGAGCTGTTTTTT.

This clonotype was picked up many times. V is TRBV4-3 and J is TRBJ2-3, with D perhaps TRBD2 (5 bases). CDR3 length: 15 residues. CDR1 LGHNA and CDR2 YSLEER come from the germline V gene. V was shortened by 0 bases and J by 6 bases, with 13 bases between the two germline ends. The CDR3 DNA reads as TGCGCCAGCAGCCAAGATTATGAATCGGGGGATACGCAGTATTTT. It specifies CASSQDYESGDTQYF.

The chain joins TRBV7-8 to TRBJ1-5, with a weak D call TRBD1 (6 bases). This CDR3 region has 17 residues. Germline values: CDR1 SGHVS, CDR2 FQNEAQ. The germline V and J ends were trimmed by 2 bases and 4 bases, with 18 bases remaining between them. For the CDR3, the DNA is TGTGCCAGCAGCTTACGTGCCGGAGGGGGGCGGAATCAGCCCCAGCATTTT. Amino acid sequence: CASSLRAGGGRNQPQHF.

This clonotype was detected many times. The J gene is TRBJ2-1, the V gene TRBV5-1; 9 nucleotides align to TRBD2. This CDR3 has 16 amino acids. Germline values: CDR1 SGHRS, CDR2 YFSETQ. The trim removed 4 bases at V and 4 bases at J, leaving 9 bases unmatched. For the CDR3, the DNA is TGCGCCAGCAGCCAAGGTCTAGCGGGATCTTACAATGAGCAGTTCTTC. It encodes CASSQGLAGSYNEQFF.

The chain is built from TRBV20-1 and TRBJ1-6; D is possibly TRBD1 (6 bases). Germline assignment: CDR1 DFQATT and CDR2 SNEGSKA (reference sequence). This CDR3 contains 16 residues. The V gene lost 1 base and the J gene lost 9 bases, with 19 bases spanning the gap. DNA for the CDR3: TGCAGTGCTAGAGCCGGAAACCAGGGGAGGACTTCACCCCTCCACTTT. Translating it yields CSARAGNQGRTSPLHF.

This CDR3 is CASSLVAGQGIFYGYTF. Here the CDR3 DNA reads TGTGCCAGCAGCTTAGTGGCGGGACAGGGAATCTTCTATGGCTACACCTTC. The genes are TRBV7-8 and TRBJ1-2; 9 bases agree with TRBD1. Germline trimming cut 1 base from V and 4 bases from J; bases unmatched to any gene: 10. Germline lookup yields CDR1 SGHVS and CDR2 FQNEAQ. The CDR3 totals 17 residues.

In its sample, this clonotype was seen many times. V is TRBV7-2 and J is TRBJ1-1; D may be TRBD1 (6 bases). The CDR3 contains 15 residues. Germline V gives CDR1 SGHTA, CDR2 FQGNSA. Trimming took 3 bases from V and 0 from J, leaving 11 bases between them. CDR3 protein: CASSFGQTMNTEAFF. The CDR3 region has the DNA TGTGCCAGCAGCTTTGGACAGACGATGAACACTGAAGCTTTCTTT.

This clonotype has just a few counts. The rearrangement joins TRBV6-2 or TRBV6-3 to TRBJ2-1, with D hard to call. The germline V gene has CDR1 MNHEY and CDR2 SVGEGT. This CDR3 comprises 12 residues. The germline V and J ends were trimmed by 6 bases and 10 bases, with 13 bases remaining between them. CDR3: CASSLPPQEQFF. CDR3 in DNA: TGTGCCAGCAGCCTTCCTCCACAAGAGCAGTTCTTC.

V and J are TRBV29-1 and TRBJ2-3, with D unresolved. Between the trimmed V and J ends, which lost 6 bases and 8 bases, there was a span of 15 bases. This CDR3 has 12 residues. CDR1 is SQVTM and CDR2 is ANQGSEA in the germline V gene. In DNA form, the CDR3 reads TGCAGCGTCTCCTTTACCACGGGTACGCAGTATTTT. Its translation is CSVSFTTGTQYF.